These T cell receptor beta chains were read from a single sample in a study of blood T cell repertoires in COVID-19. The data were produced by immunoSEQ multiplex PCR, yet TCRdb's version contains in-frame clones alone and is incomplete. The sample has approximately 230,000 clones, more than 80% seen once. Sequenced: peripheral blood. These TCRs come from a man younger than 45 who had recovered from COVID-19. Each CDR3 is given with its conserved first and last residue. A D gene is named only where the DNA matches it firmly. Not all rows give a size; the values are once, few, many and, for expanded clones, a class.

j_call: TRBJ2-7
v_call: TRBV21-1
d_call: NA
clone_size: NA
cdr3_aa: CASSYRWGVDSYEQYF
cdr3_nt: TGTGCCAGCAGCTATCGTTGGGGAGTAGACTCCTACGAGCAGTACTTC

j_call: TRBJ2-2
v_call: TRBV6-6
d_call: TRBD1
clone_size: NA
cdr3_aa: CASSYWTGAKTGELFF
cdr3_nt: TGTGCCAGCAGCTATTGGACAGGGGCGAAGACCGGGGAGCTGTTTTTT

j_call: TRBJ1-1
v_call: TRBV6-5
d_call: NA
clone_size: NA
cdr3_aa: CASSPPERGGTEAFF
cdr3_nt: TGTGCCAGCAGCCCCCCAGAGCGGGGAGGTACTGAAGCTTTCTTT

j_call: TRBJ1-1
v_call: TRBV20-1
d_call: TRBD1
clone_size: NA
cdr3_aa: CSASLSGTANTEAFF
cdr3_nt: TGCAGTGCTAGTCTGTCCGGGACAGCTAACACTGAAGCTTTCTTT

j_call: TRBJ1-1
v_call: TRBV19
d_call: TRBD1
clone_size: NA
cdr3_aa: CASSIQTGANTEAFF
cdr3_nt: TGTGCCAGTAGTATTCAGACAGGGGCAAACACTGAAGCTTTCTTT

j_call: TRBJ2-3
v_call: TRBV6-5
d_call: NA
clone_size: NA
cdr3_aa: CASSYGRAQYF
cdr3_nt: TGTGCCAGCAGTTATGGGCGGGCGCAGTATTTT

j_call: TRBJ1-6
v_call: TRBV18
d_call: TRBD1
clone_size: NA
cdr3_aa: CASSPRTGQGANSPLHF
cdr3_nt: TGTGCCAGCTCACCACGTACGGGACAGGGGGCAAACTCACCCCTCCACTTT

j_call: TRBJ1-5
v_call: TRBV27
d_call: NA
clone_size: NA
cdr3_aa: CASSARPTGYDFHQPQHF
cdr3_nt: TGTGCCAGCAGCGCCAGACCGACAGGCTATGATTTCCATCAGCCCCAGCATTTT

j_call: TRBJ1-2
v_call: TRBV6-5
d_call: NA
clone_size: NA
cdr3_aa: CASSPHPGHENGYTF
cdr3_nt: TGTGCCAGCAGTCCACACCCTGGACACGAGAATGGCTACACCTTC

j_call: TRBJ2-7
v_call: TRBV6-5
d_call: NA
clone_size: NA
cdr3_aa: CASSYKGGSGYEQYF
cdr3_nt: TGTGCCAGCAGTTACAAGGGGGGGTCTGGCTACGAGCAGTACTTC

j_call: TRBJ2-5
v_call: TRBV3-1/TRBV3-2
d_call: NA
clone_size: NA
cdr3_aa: CASSQDLGQGWTQYF
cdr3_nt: TGTGCCAGCAGCCAAGATCTGGGCCAGGGGTGGACCCAGTACTTC

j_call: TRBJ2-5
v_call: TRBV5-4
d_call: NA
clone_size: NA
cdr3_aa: CASSLEGPGETQYF
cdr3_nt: TGTGCCAGCAGCTTGGAAGGCCCCGGGGAGACCCAGTACTTC

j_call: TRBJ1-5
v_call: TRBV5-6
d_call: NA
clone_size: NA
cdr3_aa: CASSLVGVNQPQHF
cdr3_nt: TGTGCCAGCAGCTTGGTAGGGGTCAATCAGCCCCAGCATTTT

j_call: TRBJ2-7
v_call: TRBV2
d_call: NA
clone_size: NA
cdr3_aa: CASRLRASVPSYEQYF
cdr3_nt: TGTGCCAGCAGGCTCCGTGCCTCGGTCCCCTCCTACGAGCAGTACTTC

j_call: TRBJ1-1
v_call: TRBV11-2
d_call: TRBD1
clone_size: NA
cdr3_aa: CASSLERTGAAFF
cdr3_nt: TGTGCCAGCAGCTTAGAAAGGACAGGGGCGGCTTTCTTT

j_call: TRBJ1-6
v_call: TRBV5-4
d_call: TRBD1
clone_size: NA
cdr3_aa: CASSVLGTGRSPLHF
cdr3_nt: TGTGCCAGCAGCGTACTAGGGACAGGGCGGTCACCCCTCCACTTT

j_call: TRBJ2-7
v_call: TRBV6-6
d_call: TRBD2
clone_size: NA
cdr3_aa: CASSYDGTSGYEQYF
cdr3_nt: TGTGCCAGCAGTTACGATGGGACTAGCGGCTACGAGCAGTACTTC

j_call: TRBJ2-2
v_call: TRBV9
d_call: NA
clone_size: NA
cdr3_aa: CASSFRTGENTGELFF
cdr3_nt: TGTGCCAGCAGCTTCCGGACTGGTGAGAACACCGGGGAGCTGTTTTTT

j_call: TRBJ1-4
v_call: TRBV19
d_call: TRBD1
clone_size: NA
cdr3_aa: CASSFNRGSYEKLFF
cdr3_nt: TGTGCCAGTAGTTTTAACAGGGGCAGCTATGAAAAACTGTTTTTT

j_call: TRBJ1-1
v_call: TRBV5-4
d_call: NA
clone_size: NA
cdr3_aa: CASSSDVSAGTEAFF
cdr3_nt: TGTGCCAGCAGCTCTGACGTGTCGGCAGGCACTGAAGCTTTCTTT

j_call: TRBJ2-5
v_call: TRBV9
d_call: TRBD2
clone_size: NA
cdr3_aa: CASSLPPGLAEETQYF
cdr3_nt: TGTGCCAGCAGCCTCCCTCCGGGACTAGCGGAAGAGACCCAGTACTTC

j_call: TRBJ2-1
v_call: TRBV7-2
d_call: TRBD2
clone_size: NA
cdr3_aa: CASSLLGLAGGSFF
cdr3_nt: TGTGCCAGCAGCCTTTTAGGACTAGCGGGGGGATCATTCTTC

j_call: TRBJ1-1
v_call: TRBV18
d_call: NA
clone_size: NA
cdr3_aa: CASSPAGVNTEAFF
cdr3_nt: TGTGCCAGCTCACCGGCCGGGGTCAACACTGAAGCTTTCTTT

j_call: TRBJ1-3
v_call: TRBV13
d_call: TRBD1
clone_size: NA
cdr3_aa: CASSLRDRSTDTIYF
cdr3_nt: TGTGCCAGCAGCTTACGGGACAGGTCAACCGACACCATATATTTT

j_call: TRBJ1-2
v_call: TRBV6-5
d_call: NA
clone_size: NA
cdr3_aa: CASRYHPRRVNYGYTF
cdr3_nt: TGTGCCAGCAGGTACCACCCGAGGAGAGTTAACTATGGCTACACCTTC

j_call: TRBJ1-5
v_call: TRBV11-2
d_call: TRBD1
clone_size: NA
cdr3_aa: CASSLTGGQQPQHF
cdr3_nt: TGTGCCAGCAGCCTGACAGGGGGCCAACAGCCCCAGCATTTT

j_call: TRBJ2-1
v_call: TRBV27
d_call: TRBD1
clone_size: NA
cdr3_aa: CASTTSDRGISQARDNEQFF
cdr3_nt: TGTGCCAGCACCACCTCCGACAGGGGGATCTCCCAGGCGCGTGACAATGAGCAGTTCTTC

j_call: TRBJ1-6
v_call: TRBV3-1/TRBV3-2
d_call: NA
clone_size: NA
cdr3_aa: CASSQDSGYNSPLHF
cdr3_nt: TGTGCCAGCAGCCAAGATTCCGGGTATAATTCACCCCTCCACTTT

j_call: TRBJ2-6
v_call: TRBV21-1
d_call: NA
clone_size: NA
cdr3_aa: CASSMTGTGGSGANVLTF
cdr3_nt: TGTGCCAGCAGCATGACCGGGACAGGGGGCTCTGGGGCCAACGTCCTGACTTTC

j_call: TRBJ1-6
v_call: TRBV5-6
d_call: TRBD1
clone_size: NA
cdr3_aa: CASSPGTGVPSPLHF
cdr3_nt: TGTGCCAGCAGCCCCGGGACAGGGGTACCTTCACCCCTCCACTTT

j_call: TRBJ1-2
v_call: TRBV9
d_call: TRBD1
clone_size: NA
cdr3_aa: CASSANAGGSYGYTF
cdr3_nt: TGTGCCAGCAGCGCAAACGCAGGGGGCTCCTATGGCTACACCTTC

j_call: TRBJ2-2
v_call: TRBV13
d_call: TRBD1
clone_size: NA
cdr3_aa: CASSLVIGQDTGELFF
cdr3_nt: TGTGCCAGCAGCTTAGTTATAGGACAGGACACCGGGGAGCTGTTTTTT

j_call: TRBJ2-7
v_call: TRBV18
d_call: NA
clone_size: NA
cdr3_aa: CASSPDTSYEQYF
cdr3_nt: TGTGCCAGCTCACCCGACACCTCCTACGAGCAGTACTTC

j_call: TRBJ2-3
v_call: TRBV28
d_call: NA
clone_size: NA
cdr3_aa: CASSSEGYEADTQYF
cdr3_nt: TGTGCCAGCAGTTCCGAGGGATATGAGGCAGATACGCAGTATTTT

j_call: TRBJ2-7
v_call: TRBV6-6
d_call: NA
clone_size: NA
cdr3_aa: CASSPDSTYEQYF
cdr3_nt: TGTGCCAGCAGCCCCGACAGCACCTACGAGCAGTACTTC

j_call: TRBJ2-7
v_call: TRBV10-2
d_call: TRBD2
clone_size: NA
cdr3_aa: CASRVSGGEQYF
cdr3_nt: TGCGCCAGCAGAGTCTCCGGGGGGGAGCAGTACTTC

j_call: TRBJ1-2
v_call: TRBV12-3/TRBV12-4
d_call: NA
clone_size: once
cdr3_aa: CASSLTIVYGYTF
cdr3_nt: TGTGCCAGCAGTTTAACAATTGTCTATGGCTACACCTTC

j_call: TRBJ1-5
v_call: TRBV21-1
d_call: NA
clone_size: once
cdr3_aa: CASGPRQGALGNQPQHF
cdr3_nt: TGTGCCAGCGGGCCGAGACAGGGGGCTCTCGGCAATCAGCCCCAGCATTTT

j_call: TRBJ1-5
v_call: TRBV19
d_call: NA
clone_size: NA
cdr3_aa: CASSIAGGDNQPQHF
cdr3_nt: TGTGCCAGTAGTATAGCCGGGGGTGACAATCAGCCCCAGCATTTT

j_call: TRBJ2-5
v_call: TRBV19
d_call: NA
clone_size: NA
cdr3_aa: CASGQAEGETQYF
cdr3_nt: TGTGCCAGTGGTCAGGCGGAGGGAGAGACCCAGTACTTC

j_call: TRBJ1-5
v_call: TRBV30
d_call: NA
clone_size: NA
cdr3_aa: CAWTGEAGNQPQHF
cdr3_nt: TGTGCCTGGACGGGGGAGGCAGGCAATCAGCCCCAGCATTTT

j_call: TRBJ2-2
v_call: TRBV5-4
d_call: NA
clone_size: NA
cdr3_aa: CASSLRTGTGELFF
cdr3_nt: TGTGCCAGCAGCTTGCGAACTGGCACCGGGGAGCTGTTTTTT

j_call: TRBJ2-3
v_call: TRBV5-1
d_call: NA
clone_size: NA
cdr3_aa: CASSILDPGDTQYF
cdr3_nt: TGCGCCAGCAGCATACTAGACCCGGGGGATACGCAGTATTTT

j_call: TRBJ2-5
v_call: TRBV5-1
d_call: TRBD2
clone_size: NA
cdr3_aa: CASSSTSGGTETQYF
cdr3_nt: TGCGCCAGCAGCAGCACTAGCGGGGGGACAGAGACCCAGTACTTC

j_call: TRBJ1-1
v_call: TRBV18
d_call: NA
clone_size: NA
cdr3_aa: CASSPPVGANTEAFF
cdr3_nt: TGTGCCAGCTCACCACCCGTGGGGGCGAACACTGAAGCTTTCTTT

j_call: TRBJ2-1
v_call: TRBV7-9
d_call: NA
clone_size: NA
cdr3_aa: CASSLVGGYNEQFF
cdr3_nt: TGTGCCAGCAGCTTAGTAGGCGGATACAATGAGCAGTTCTTC

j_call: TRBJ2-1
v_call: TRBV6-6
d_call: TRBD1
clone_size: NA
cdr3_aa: CAEGASSYNEQFF
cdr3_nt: TGTGCCGAGGGGGCCAGCTCCTACAATGAGCAGTTCTTC

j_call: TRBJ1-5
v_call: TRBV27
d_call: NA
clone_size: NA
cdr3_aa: CASSLSTNGVNQPQHF
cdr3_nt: TGTGCCAGCAGTTTATCGACCAACGGGGTAAATCAGCCCCAGCATTTT

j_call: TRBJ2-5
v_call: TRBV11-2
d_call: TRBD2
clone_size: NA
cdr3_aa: CASSSNGGGKETQYF
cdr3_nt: TGTGCCAGCAGCTCGAACGGCGGGGGGAAAGAGACCCAGTACTTC

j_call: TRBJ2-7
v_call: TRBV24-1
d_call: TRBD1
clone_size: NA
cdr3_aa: CATSESAWDSSYEQYF
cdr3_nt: TGTGCCACCAGTGAGTCCGCCTGGGACAGCTCCTACGAGCAGTACTTC

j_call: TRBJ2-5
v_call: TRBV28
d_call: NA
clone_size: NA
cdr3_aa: CASTPGDSRETQYF
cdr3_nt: TGTGCCAGCACCCCCGGGGATTCAAGGGAGACCCAGTACTTC

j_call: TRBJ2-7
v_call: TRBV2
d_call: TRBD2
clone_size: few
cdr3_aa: CASTGLAGVSYEQYF
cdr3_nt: TGTGCCAGCACCGGACTAGCGGGAGTCTCCTACGAGCAGTACTTC

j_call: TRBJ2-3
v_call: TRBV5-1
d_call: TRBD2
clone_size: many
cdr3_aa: CASSLSGGVPDTQYF
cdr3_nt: TGCGCCAGCAGCTTGAGCGGGGGCGTCCCAGATACGCAGTATTTT

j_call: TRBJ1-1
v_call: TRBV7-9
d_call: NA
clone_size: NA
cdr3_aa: CASSSENTEAFF
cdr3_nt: TGTGCCAGCAGCTCAGAGAACACTGAAGCTTTCTTT

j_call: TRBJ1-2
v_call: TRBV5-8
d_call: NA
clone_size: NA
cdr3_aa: CASKREANYGYTF
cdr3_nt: TGTGCCAGCAAACGAGAGGCGAACTATGGCTACACCTTC

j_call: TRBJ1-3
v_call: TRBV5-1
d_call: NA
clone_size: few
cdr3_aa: CASSLALVSGNTIYF
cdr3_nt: TGCGCCAGCAGCTTGGCCCTAGTCTCTGGAAACACCATATATTTT

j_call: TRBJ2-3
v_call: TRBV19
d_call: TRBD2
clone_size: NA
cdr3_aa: CASSGGGSDTQYF
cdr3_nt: TGTGCCAGTAGCGGCGGGGGGTCAGATACGCAGTATTTT

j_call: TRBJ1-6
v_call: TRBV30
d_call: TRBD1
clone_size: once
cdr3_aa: CAWVPDRNSPLHF
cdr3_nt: TGTGCCTGGGTACCGGACAGGAATTCACCCCTCCACTTT

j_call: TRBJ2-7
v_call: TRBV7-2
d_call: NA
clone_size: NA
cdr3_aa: CASSLAIEFSYEQYF
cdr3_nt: TGTGCCAGCAGCTTAGCGATAGAGTTCTCCTACGAGCAGTACTTC